This is a list of T cell receptor beta chains from one sample in a study of blood T cell repertoires in COVID-19. Sequenced by immunoSEQ multiplex PCR; TCRdb stores in-frame clones only, minus some. This table has tens of thousands of clones, 65% to 90% appearing once. What was sequenced was peripheral blood. The receptor source for this set is a man older than 75 with acute or convalescent COVID-19. Each CDR3 is given with its conserved first and last residue.

TRBV5-1	CASSFSGGYEQYF
TRBV28	CASSFRGDYGYTF
TRBV2	CASMDSRRGWNTEAFF
TRBV2	CASSVGPAYYQETQYF
TRBV6-5	CASSYGQGAREQYF
TRBV28	CASSYPPREAFF
TRBV5-1	CASSFQGLQETQYF
TRBV30	CAWSGTDDQPQHF
TRBV6-4	CASRRDSAYSPLHF
TRBV28	CASTSSEGHYTGELFF
TRBV2	CASRRDRGNTIYF
TRBV28	CASRSHITSNQPQHF
TRBV19	CASSSGIAGESLFF
TRBV30	CAWSSASGNEQFF
TRBV30	CAWRPATGSRPEQYF
TRBV30	CAWKGKGLKTEAFF
TRBV5-4	CASSLEAGMSNYGYTF
TRBV18	CASSSGTGGYEQYF
TRBV5-1	CASSRDRGGEEPQYF
TRBV4-1	CASSRRSYGYTF
TRBV7-9	CASSQGPQETQYF
TRBV4-1	CASSPAWLLGSFGELFF
TRBV4-1	CASSQSTQKCF
TRBV18	CASSPLPGYTGELFF
TRBV15	CATSRVTSGGNEQYF
TRBV12-5	CASGFTTGTGYNEQFF
TRBV6-1	CASSEDGDRVYF
TRBV7-8	CASTRLGGSNQPQHF
TRBV5-1	CASGWTGANTGELFF
TRBV6-4	CASGTSGGTYNEQFF
TRBV28	CASSLPTGQGEQYF
TRBV11-2	CASSSTSGSSYNEQFF
TRBV25-1	CASSKGGYGYTF
TRBV30	CAWRPRDTLYEQYF
TRBV7-9	CASSFGGGSYEQYF
TRBV29-1	CSVASGRGRGTDTQYF
TRBV6-4	CASRRLAGGADTQYF
TRBV24-1	CATSVSGQGNNEQFF
TRBV27	CASSLGTSAAKNIQYF
TRBV3-1/TRBV3-2	CASSQPGDYKETQYF
TRBV5-1	CASSLVISGRETQYF
TRBV30	CAWSAGPNQPQHF
TRBV27	CASSRPRGGAYNEQFF
TRBV19	CASSISGLAGGPADTQYF
TRBV5-4	CASSQTGVTYEQYF
TRBV19	CASSIGARSSYEQYF
TRBV27	CASSLSQQLAGQETQYF
TRBV6-2/TRBV6-3	CASSYSISTGTSGYPYEQYF
TRBV11-2	CASSSRQGPPTDTQYF
TRBV13	CASSSRLTGGSTKNIQYF
TRBV5-5	CASSPSRGRRYTEAFF
TRBV20-1	CSSQGLAGRFF